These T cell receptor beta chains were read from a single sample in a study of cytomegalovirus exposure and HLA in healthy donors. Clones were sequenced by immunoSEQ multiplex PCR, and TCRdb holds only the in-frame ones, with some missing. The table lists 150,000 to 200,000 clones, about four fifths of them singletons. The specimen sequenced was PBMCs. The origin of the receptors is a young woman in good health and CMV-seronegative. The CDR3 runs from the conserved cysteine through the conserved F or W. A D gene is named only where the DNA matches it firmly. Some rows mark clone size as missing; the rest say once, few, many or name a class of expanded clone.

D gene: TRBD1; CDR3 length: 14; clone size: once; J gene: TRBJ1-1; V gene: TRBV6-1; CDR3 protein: CASSIQGGGTEAFF; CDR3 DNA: TGTGCCAGCAGTATACAGGGGGGTGGCACTGAAGCTTTCTTT
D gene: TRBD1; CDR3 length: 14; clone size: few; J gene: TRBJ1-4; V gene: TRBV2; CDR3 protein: CASSGDRVNEKLFF; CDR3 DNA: TGTGCCAGCAGTGGGGACAGGGTTAATGAAAAACTGTTTTTT
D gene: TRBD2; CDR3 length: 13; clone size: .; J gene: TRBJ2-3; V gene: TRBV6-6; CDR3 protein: CASRAGGADTQYF; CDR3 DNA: TGTGCCAGCCGGGCGGGGGGGGCAGATACGCAGTATTTT
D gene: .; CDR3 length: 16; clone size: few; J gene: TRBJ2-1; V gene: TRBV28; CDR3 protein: CASRAGGVGSYNEQFF; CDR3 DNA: TGTGCCAGCAGGGCTGGCGGGGTGGGGTCCTACAATGAGCAGTTCTTC
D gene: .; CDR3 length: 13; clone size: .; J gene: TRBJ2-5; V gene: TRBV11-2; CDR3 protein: CASSPTPGETQYF; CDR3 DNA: TGTGCCAGCAGCCCGACCCCGGGAGAGACCCAGTACTTC
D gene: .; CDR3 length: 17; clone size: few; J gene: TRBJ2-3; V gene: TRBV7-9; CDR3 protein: CSSSSRVSVLGTDTQYF; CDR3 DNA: TGTTCCAGCAGCTCACGGGTGTCGGTTCTTGGAACAGATACGCAGTATTTT
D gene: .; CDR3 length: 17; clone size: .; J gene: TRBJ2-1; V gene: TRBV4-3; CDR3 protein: CASSQDGQDWIYNEQFF; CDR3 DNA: TGCGCCAGCAGCCAAGACGGGCAGGACTGGATATACAATGAGCAGTTCTTC
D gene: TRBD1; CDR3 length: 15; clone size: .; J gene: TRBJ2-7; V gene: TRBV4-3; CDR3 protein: CASSQVDRGFDEQYF; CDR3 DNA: TGCGCCAGCAGCCAAGTGGACAGGGGTTTCGACGAGCAGTACTTC
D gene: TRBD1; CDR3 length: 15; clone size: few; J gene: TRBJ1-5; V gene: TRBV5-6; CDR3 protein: CASSSGTGEGQPQHF; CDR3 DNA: TGTGCCAGCAGCTCCGGGACAGGGGAAGGTCAGCCCCAGCATTTT
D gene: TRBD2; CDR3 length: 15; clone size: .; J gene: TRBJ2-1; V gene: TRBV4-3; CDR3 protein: CASSPSGRSYNEQFF; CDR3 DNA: TGCGCCAGCAGTCCTAGCGGGAGATCCTACAATGAGCAGTTCTTC
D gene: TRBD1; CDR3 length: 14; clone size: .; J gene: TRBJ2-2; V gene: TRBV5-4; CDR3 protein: CASSLGDRAGELFF; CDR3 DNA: TGTGCCAGCAGCTTAGGGGACAGGGCCGGGGAGCTGTTTTTT
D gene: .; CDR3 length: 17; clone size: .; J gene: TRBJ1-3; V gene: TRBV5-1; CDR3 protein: CASSLVPGRGEGDTIYF; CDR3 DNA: TGCGCCAGCAGCTTGGTCCCGGGGAGGGGGGAGGGAGACACCATATATTTT
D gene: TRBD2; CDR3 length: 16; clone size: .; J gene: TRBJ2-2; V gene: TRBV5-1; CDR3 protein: CASSRGLAGNTGELFF; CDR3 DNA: TGCGCCAGCAGCAGGGGACTAGCGGGGAACACCGGGGAGCTGTTTTTT
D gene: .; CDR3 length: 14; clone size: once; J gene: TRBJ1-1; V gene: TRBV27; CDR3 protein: CASTDIGGNTEAFF; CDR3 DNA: TGTGCCAGCACTGATATTGGAGGGAACACTGAAGCTTTCTTT
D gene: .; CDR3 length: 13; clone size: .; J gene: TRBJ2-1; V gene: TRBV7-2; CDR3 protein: CASGPGTPNEQFF; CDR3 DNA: TGTGCCAGCGGGCCAGGGACTCCGAATGAGCAGTTCTTC
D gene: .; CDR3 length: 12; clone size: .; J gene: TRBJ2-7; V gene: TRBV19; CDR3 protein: CASSTDNYEQYF; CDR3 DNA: TGTGCCAGTAGTACCGACAACTACGAGCAGTACTTC